A single sample gave rise to the 4 T cell receptor beta chains below, sequenced in a study of blood T cells in healthy people across ages. Then a second PCR, running about 6 to 11 cycles, was carried out with a sample-barcoded 5' primer and a J-beta primer mix. TCRdb re-called the 5' RACE reads through MiXCR, storing one row per CDR3 protein. The sample comprises around 900,000 distinct CDR3 sequences, 29% of which are singletons, and 17% rests with the top ten. The sequenced sample consisted of blood. These receptors all come from a woman older than 75 in good health.

This clonotype has a count of ten or more. The chain couples TRBV5-5 to TRBJ2-5; TRBD1 matches 8 bases. This CDR3 region has 14 residues. With V trimmed by 4 bases and J by 5 bases, 7 bases remained unmatched. Per the germline V gene, CDR1 is SGHKS and CDR2 is YYEKEE (reference sequence). CDR3 DNA sequence: TGTGCCAGCAGCCCCTGGACAGGGACGGAGACCCAGTACTTC. Translating it yields CASSPWTGTETQYF.

This clonotype was recorded at least ten times. This chain links TRBV28 with TRBJ2-5; 9 bases map to TRBD2. V lost 3 bases to trimming and J lost 5 bases; unmatched junction nucleotides: 10. Per the germline V gene, CDR1 is MDHEN and CDR2 is SYDVKM. The CDR3 has 16 residues. CDR3 coding DNA: TGTGCCAGCAGTTTTGCGGGGGGGGCCGTCAAGGAGACCCAGTACTTC. As protein: CASSFAGGAVKETQYF.

This clonotype has a count of ten or more. The chain combines TRBV7-2 with TRBJ2-1, with D perhaps being TRBD1 or TRBD2 (5 bases each). With 3 bases removed from V and 4 bases from J, the gap between germline ends came to 19 bases. Germline V gene lookup returns CDR1 SGHTA and CDR2 FQGNSA. The CDR3 sequence is 17 residues long. CDR3 region: CASSFGPGTPRYNEQFF. CDR3 DNA sequence: TGTGCCAGCAGCTTTGGGCCCGGGACGCCAAGGTACAATGAGCAGTTCTTC.

This clonotype was recorded many times. The V call is TRBV7-2, the J call TRBJ2-1, with D possibly being TRBD1 or TRBD2 (6 bases each). V was shortened by 1 base and J by 2 bases, with 15 bases between the two germline ends. The CDR3 sequence is 17 residues long. Per the germline V gene, CDR1 is SGHTA and CDR2 is FQGNSA. DNA of the CDR3: TGTGCCAGCAGCTTAGTAGGTGGGGGGCGAACCTACAATGAGCAGTTCTTC. Residues: CASSLVGGGRTYNEQFF.